What follows is one T cell receptor (beta chain) and its context. This clonotype was found many times. Its antigen is still unknown. Base qualities are not recorded, but no much larger clone differs from it by a single base. The data are from a study of T cells in Graves' hyperthyroidism and ophthalmopathy (dated by TCRdb to the late 2010s). About the study as a whole: Peripheral blood was sampled at the time of initial diagnosis, prior to any treatment. A discovery cohort of approximately 97 patients, roughly 45 with Graves' ophthalmopathy and about 58 with stable Graves' hyperthyroidism, was used to find distinguishing TCR V-J signatures. An independent validation cohort of around 19 hyperthyroidism patients and approximately 15 patients who later progressed to ophthalmopathy tested prospective prediction of ophthalmopathy. For training and testing, the 100 or so patients in the discovery cohort were randomly divided in a 7:3 ratio. Thyroid tissue and blood T-cell repertoires from six Graves' hyperthyroidism patients were also compared in the study. After blood sampling, hyperthyroidism patients were treated with methimazole at a starting dose of 30 mg daily, and ophthalmopathy patients were treated with high-dose intravenous methylprednisolone. According to the paper, TCR Vbeta CDR3 sequencing was carried out on over 130 peripheral blood samples, which came from approximately 41 ophthalmopathy, 80 or so hyperthyroidism and approximately 17 progressor patients.

Amplification of TCR beta CDR3 regions was carried out from RNA transcripts. The TCR CDR3 was subjected to a first round of RT-PCR using the HTBI primer set and the Qiagen OneStep RT-PCR kit. The libraries were constructed in a second round of multiplex PCR and then size-selected and purified. The libraries were sequenced on an Illumina HiSeq2000 using paired-end 100 bp reads. In the paper's pipeline: SOAPnuke was used to process the raw data, with reads discarded if the reads contained adapters or uncalled bases, had a mean Phred below 15, or lacked an exact constant-primer or identifier match. High-quality paired reads were merged with COPE v1.2.5, and unique nucleotide sequences were defined as clonotypes. Clonotypes were aligned to IMGT TRBV, TRBD and TRBJ reference segments using MiTCR v1.1. The analysis included only V-J combinations with a frequency above 0.0001, which together covered roughly 99% of the repertoires. A TCS score was defined as the ratio between F50 (clonal expansion) and ExV (chaos), using BLOSUM62-based TCRdist between CDR3 peptides within each V-J. Welch's t-statistics and random forest reduced around 510 V-J features to some 14, which were used in a naive Bayes classifier (R e1071). The public reads were reprocessed in TCRdb via fastp at Q25 and MiXCR, keeping in-frame beta chains. CDR3 protein sequences are deduplicated, and each keeps its most common genes and DNA. Clone size and V and J calls follow TCRdb, not the original study. Present in this sample are about 350,000 distinct CDR3 sequences, 15% to 20% of which were seen just once. The ten largest clones represent roughly a sixth of the sample.

Results and caveats for the whole study, not just this receptor: During validation, the model predicted progression to ophthalmopathy a median of approximately 6.5 months ahead of onset, with almost 71% sensitivity and almost 75% specificity. No statistical method was used to set the sample size in advance, and investigators knew the group allocation. Most expanded thyroid clonotypes (frequency above 0.001) were also detected in blood, a finding suggesting that blood repertoires may reflect thyroid immune responses. Ophthalmopathy was separated from stable hyperthyroidism by a 13 V-J signature model, with approximately 89% sensitivity and just over 81% specificity obtained in cross-validation and 80%/75% obtained in testing.

The CDR3 numbers 12 residues from cysteine through phenylalanine. Only the CDR3 portion is preserved as DNA: 36 bases, with reading frame beginning at the first base. CDR1 and CDR2, looked up from the germline V gene, are MNHNS and SASEGT. The V end loses 1 base and the J end loses 4 bases, and a stretch of 4 bases separates them. Ophthalmopathy patients had moderately to severely active disease, Clinical Activity Score of at least 3, NOSPECS grade of at least 4, and duration under 3 months. Patients with uncontrolled infections, other autoimmune diseases, pregnancy or lactation were excluded. Diagnoses relied on clinical symptoms, serum thyroxine and TRAb, thyroid ultrasound and orbital computed tomography. PBMCs were isolated from 7.5 to 10 ml of fresh peripheral blood by Ficoll-Paque density gradient centrifugation. Trizol reagent was used to extract total RNA, and RNA quality was then checked on an Agilent 2100 Bioanalyzer.

This sequence was found in a woman aged 35 to 49 with Graves' ophthalmopathy. The chain is assembled from TRBV6-1 and TRBJ1-1, with the identity of the D gene unclear. Sequenced input: blood. Read as DNA, the sequence is TGTGCCAGCAGTGAAGTTGGCACTGAAGCTTTCTTT. This encodes CASSEVGTEAFF.